This is a list of T cell receptor beta chains from one sample in a study of blood T cell repertoires in COVID-19. Libraries were prepared by immunoSEQ multiplex PCR; TCRdb keeps only in-frame clonotypes and omits some of them. The table lists roughly 150,000 clones, roughly 88% of them singletons. Sequenced material: PBMCs or T cells enriched from blood (not recorded which). The origin of the receptors is a man between 65 and 80 years old who had been exposed to COVID-19. Both conserved end residues are trimmed from each CDR3. Each record gives: J gene, V gene, clone size, CDR3 protein. Only some rows state a clone size, as once, few, many or a class for expanded clones.

TRBJ1-5 TRBV28 - ACGQGGGGNQPQH
TRBJ2-7 TRBV5-6 few ASSLSTNRFSYEQY
TRBJ1-4 TRBV6-6 - ASSPGQGLPGKLF
TRBJ1-3 TRBV30 - AWRTQGTGNTIY
TRBJ2-1 TRBV7-2 once ASSRLAGGQYNEQF
TRBJ1-1 TRBV10-3 - AIRPMGPYTEAF
TRBJ2-5 TRBV4-1 once ASSQDRGQETQY
TRBJ1-5 TRBV7-9 - ASSLQPRVEPQH
TRBJ1-4 TRBV6-6 - ASARDRSNEKLF
TRBJ2-1 TRBV9 few ASSVDYSYNEQF
TRBJ2-1 TRBV13 - ASSLGLAGKENEQF
TRBJ1-1 TRBV5-1 - ASSPEGTTEAF
TRBJ1-4 TRBV5-1 - ASSPRTGGGEKLF
TRBJ1-1 TRBV7-9 - ASSSDRRNTEAF
TRBJ2-3 TRBV6-5 - ASSYYGTSERI
TRBJ2-1 TRBV12-3/TRBV12-4 - ASSSTLEQEF
TRBJ2-7 TRBV7-3 - ASSLTGLVEEQY
TRBJ1-5 TRBV5-1 - ASSPGMGNQPQH